These 14 T cell receptor beta chains originate from one sample sequenced in a study of blood T cell repertoires in COVID-19. Sequenced by immunoSEQ multiplex PCR; TCRdb stores in-frame clones only, minus some. The sample holds approximately 440,000 clones; approximately 86% are singletons and the top ten take 0.7%. The material sequenced was PBMCs or T cells enriched from blood (not recorded which). The receptor source for this set is a woman between 18 and 30 years old who had recovered from COVID-19.

The V gene is TRBV4-1, the J gene TRBJ1-5; tentatively, D is TRBD1 (6 bases). Trimming left V 4 bases short and J 2 bases short, with 12 bases between. The CDR3 runs 15 residues. CDR1 MGHRA and CDR2 YSYEKL come from the germline V gene. CDR3 amino acids: CASSPRQAGNQPQHF. CDR3 nucleotides: TGCGCCAGCAGCCCTCGACAGGCTGGCAATCAGCCCCAGCATTTT.

The CDR3 is CASGGENYGYTF. In DNA form, the CDR3 reads TGTGCCAGCGGGGGGGAGAACTATGGCTACACCTTC. The genes are TRBV28 and TRBJ1-2; tentatively, D is TRBD1 (5 bases). Between the trimmed V and J ends, which lost 8 bases and 2 bases, there was a span of 9 bases. Germline V gene sequence: CDR1 MDHEN, CDR2 SYDVKM. This CDR3 has 12 residues.

The chain couples TRBV30 to TRBJ2-7; TRBD2 might be the D (5 bases). Germline-derived CDR1 and CDR2 are GTSNPN and SVGIG (reference sequence). V shed 2 bases and J shed 4 bases, with 15 bases lying between them. There are 14 residues in the CDR3. In DNA form, the CDR3 reads TGTGCCTGGAGTAGGGCGGGCTTCGGTTACGAGCAGTACTTC. Translating gives CAWSRAGFGYEQYF. Full variable domain (outside the CDR3, taken from reference TRBV30 and TRBJ2-7): SQTIHQWPATLVQPVGSPLSLECTVEGTSNPNLYWYRQAAGRGLQLLFYSVGIGQISSEVPQNLSASRPQDRQFILSSKKLLLSDSGFYLCAWSRAGFGYEQYFGPGTRLTVT.

The gene calls are TRBV5-4 and TRBJ1-4; D may be TRBD1 (5 bases). Trimming shortened V by 5 bases and J by 7 bases, and 18 bases separated the two germline ends. Germline V gene lookup returns CDR1 SGHNT and CDR2 YYREEE (reference sequence). The CDR3 contains 15 residues. The CDR3, as DNA: TGTGCCAGCAGTCCTGGCCCAGGGCAAGGTGAAAAACTGTTTTTT. It specifies CASSPGPGQGEKLFF.

The V call is TRBV7-8, the J call TRBJ1-1; possibly TRBD1 for D (5 bases). The CDR3 runs 15 residues. Trimming removed 5 bases at V and 2 bases at J, with 15 bases between. Germline loops: CDR1 SGHVS, CDR2 FQNEAQ. The CDR3 is CASSPRGGTNTEAFF. The CDR3 DNA reads as TGTGCCAGCAGCCCAAGAGGAGGGACTAACACTGAAGCTTTCTTT.

This rearrangement joins TRBV10-3 to TRBJ2-3; 9 nucleotides agree with TRBD2. Germline assignment: CDR1 ENHRY and CDR2 SYGVKD. This CDR3 is built from 14 residues. V shed 11 bases, J shed 5 bases, and the junction held 11 bases outside the gene matches. This CDR3 reads CASQAGGHGDTQYF. The CDR3, as DNA: TGTGCCTCTCAAGCGGGGGGCCATGGAGATACGCAGTATTTT.

The rearrangement links TRBV29-1 to TRBJ2-3; 9 bases map to TRBD2. The V and J ends lost 8 bases and 3 bases, in that order; junction bases with no gene match: 9. The CDR3 runs to 14 residues. CDR1 and CDR2 from the germline V gene are SQVTM and ANQGSEA. CDR3 loop: CSLLSGGRTDTQYF. CDR3 in DNA: TGCAGCCTCCTAAGCGGGGGGAGGACAGATACGCAGTATTTT.

The V and J genes are TRBV5-4 and TRBJ2-5; 8 nucleotides match TRBD2. Germline CDR1 and CDR2: SGHNT and YYREEE (reference sequence). V was pared by 0 bases and J by 5 bases, with 3 bases of the junction left unmatched. The CDR3 consists of 14 residues. The CDR3 is CASSLEASGETQYF. The CDR3 DNA follows: TGTGCCAGCAGCTTGGAGGCTAGCGGGGAGACCCAGTACTTC.

In DNA form, the CDR3 reads TGTGCCAGCAGTTTGCAGGGGGCGAAAGATACGCAGTATTTT. Amino acids: CASSLQGAKDTQYF. The genes are TRBV28 and TRBJ2-3; TRBD1 agrees at 8 bases. Losses at the gene ends were 3 bases for V and 5 bases for J; bases not matched to a gene: 4. The CDR3 extends over 14 amino acids. Germline assignment: CDR1 MDHEN and CDR2 SYDVKM.

V usage is TRBV25-1 and J usage is TRBJ2-5; no definite D call. Germline values: CDR1 MGHDK, CDR2 SYGVNS. V lost 2 bases, J lost 3 bases, and 10 bases lay in between. This CDR3 has 14 amino acids. The CDR3 reads CASSEIGTKETQYF. The CDR3 DNA sequence: TGTGCCAGCAGTGAAATTGGCACAAAAGAGACCCAGTACTTC.

The CDR3 DNA follows: TGTGCCAGCAGCTTTCACCCCCGGGACAAGGGAGGGCTGGACACTGAAGCTTTCTTT. Translated, it gives CASSFHPRDKGGLDTEAFF. V and J are TRBV3-1 (or the pseudogene TRBV3-2) and TRBJ1-1; D may be TRBD1 (6 bases). Germline CDR1 LGHDT, CDR2 YNNKEL (reference sequence). This CDR3 contains 19 residues. The V and J ends lost 5 bases and 3 bases respectively, with 28 bases between them.

This clone was detected a few times. The chain has TRBV5-1 and TRBJ1-1; D perhaps matches TRBD1 (6 bases). V was pared by 3 bases and J by 1 base, with 10 bases between. There are 14 residues in the CDR3. Germline V gene lookup returns CDR1 SGHRS and CDR2 YFSETQ. The DNA of the CDR3 is TGCGCCAGCAGCTCATTACAGGGGAACACTGAAGCTTTCTTT. Amino acids: CASSSLQGNTEAFF.

V usage is TRBV7-9 and J usage is TRBJ1-2; no clear D gene. This CDR3 is built from 9 residues. CDR1 SEHNR and CDR2 FQNEAQ come from the germline V gene (reference sequence). The germline V and J ends were trimmed by 5 bases and 11 bases, with 6 bases remaining between them. CDR3 coding DNA: TGTGCCAGCAGCCCCCCGTACACCTTC. This encodes CASSPPYTF. Full variable domain (remainder filled in from reference TRBV7-9 and TRBJ1-2): DTGVSQNPRHKITKRGQNVTFRCDPISEHNRLYWYRQTLGQGPEFLTYFQNEAQLEKSRLLSDRFSAERPKGSFSTLEIQRTEQGDSAMYLCASSPPYTFGSGTRLTVV.

The J gene is TRBJ2-3, the V gene TRBV21-1; the table names TRBD2, a call not compared with the DNA. TRBV21-1 is listed as a pseudogene. This CDR3 comprises 14 residues. This CDR3 reads CASSKGDSTDTQYF. DNA of the CDR3: TGTGCCAGCAGCAAAGGAGATTCCACAGATACGCAGTATTTT.